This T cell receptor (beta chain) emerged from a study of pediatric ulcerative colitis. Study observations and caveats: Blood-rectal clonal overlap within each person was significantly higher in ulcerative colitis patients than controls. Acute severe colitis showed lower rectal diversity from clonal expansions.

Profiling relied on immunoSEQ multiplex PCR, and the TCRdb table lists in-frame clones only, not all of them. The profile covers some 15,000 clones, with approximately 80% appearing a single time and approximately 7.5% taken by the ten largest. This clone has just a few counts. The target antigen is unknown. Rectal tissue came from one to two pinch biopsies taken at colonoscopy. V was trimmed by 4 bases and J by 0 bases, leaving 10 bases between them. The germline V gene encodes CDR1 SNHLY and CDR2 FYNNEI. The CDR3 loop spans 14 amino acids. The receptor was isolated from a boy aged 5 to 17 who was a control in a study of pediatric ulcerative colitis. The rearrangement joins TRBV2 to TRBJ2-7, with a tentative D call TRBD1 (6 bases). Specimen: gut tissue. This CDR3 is CASSAQGNSYEQYF. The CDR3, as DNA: TGTGCCAGCAGTGCCCAGGGGAACTCCTACGAGCAGTACTTC.